This T cell receptor beta chain emerged from a study of T cell repertoires in cytomegalovirus infection. Background on the study: From public TCR beta signatures came an indication of both CMV infection and matching HLA type. Whole-study results and caveats: In two of eight donors, the top clonotype was HLA-C-restricted CMV-specific.

Worth noting for this clonotype: Its antigen is not known.

TCRdb fed the reads into MiXCR, producing one record per CDR3 protein. The table has 300,000 to 400,000 distinct CDR3 sequences, approximately 18% seen once. In germline, CDR1 is LGHNA, CDR2 YSLEER. Deletions cut 0 bases from V and 0 bases from J, with 8 bases between. There are 15 residues in the CDR3. This chain uses TRBV4-3 with TRBJ1-2, with D possibly matching TRBD1 (5 bases). The sequenced sample was PBMCs. The receptor comes from a human donor in good health (CMV status not recorded). Some clones in this sample may be carry-over from other donors' samples. CDR3 DNA: TGCGCCAGCAGCCAAGAGCTGACAGCTAACTATGGCTACACCTTC. Its translation: CASSQELTANYGYTF.